The 21 T cell receptor beta chains presented below share a single source sample, sequenced in a study of shared clonotypes between healthy human individuals. Produced via immunoSEQ multiplex PCR; TCRdb's table is partial and in-frame only. The sample shows about 2.4 million clones, 90% to 95% of them seen only once. The sequenced sample was naive CD4+ T cells from PBMCs. As for subset: CD45RA+ positively selected. The receptors here all came from a man aged 18 to 30 in good health. Some clones in this sample may be carry-over from other donors' samples.

The chain employs TRBV7-9 and TRBJ2-7, with 10 bases matching TRBD1. There are 16 residues in the CDR3. Germline V gene data show CDR1 as SEHNR and CDR2 as FQNEAQ (reference sequence). Trimming removed 5 bases from V and 5 bases from J; junction bases left unmatched: 12. In DNA form, the CDR3 reads TGTGCCAGCAGCGAATACCGGGACAGGGGAATCCACGAGCAGTACTTC. Translating gives CASSEYRDRGIHEQYF.

The chain couples TRBV7-8 to TRBJ1-1; 8 bases map to TRBD1. The CDR3 is made up of 15 amino acids. Germline CDR1 reads SGHVS; CDR2 reads FQNEAQ. V trimming: 6 bases; J trimming: 3 bases; junction bases outside the gene matches: 9. In nucleotides, the CDR3 is TGTGCCAGCAGACTTCAGGGGGCAACAGACACTGAAGCTTTCTTT. This codes for CASRLQGATDTEAFF.

This chain links TRBV28 with TRBJ1-1, with D hard to call. The CDR3 is 13 amino acids. Trimming pared 10 bases from V and 6 bases from J, leaving 18 bases between. Germline V lookup: CDR1 MDHEN, CDR2 SYDVKM. The CDR3, as DNA: TGTGCCACCCAGCGCATCAAACCACCTGAAGCTTTCTTT. Residues: CATQRIKPPEAFF.

The chain links TRBV7-8 to TRBJ1-3, with D tentatively TRBD1 (6 bases). V was shortened by 5 bases and J by 3 bases, with 11 bases between the two germline ends. The CDR3 is 14 amino acids. Germline V gene sequence: CDR1 SGHVS, CDR2 FQNEAQ. DNA for the CDR3: TGTGCCAGCAGCCCAGGACAGCTTGGAAACACCATATATTTT. Protein sequence: CASSPGQLGNTIYF.

The chain combines TRBV23-1 with TRBJ2-3, with unresolved D. TRBV23-1 is reported as an ORF; its role is uncertain. V lost 6 bases and J lost 3, with 13 bases in between. The CDR3 runs 14 residues. CDR3 DNA: TGCGCCAGCAGCCCACCTGGTAGAACAGATACGCAGTATTTT. This sequence encodes CASSPPGRTDTQYF.

This sequence joins TRBV4-1 and TRBJ1-4; 12 bases are shared with TRBD1. V dropped 4 bases and J dropped 5; count of bases not matched to a gene: 11. This CDR3 is 18 amino acids long. Germline values: CDR1 MGHRA, CDR2 YSYEKL. The CDR3: CASSPSTGTGGPNEKLFF. In DNA form, the CDR3 reads TGCGCCAGCAGCCCTTCAACAGGGACAGGGGGCCCAAATGAAAAACTGTTTTTT.

This chain uses TRBV7-2 with TRBJ1-1; the match to TRBD1 covers 10 bases. CDR1 SGHTA and CDR2 FQGNSA come from the germline V gene. Losses at the gene ends were 2 bases for V and 2 bases for J; bases not matched to a gene: 5. The CDR3 extends over 16 amino acids. CDR3 protein: CASSLRRQGANTEAFF. The CDR3 DNA sequence: TGTGCCAGCAGCTTAAGGCGACAGGGGGCCAACACTGAAGCTTTCTTT.

On this clone: An end of the junction does not agree with germline; a read error may underlie this. The CDR3 bases are TGCGCCAGCAGCGAAGATCCCGAGAGTACGCAGTATTTT. As protein: CASSEDPESTQYF. The chain joins TRBV4-3 to TRBJ2-3; D uncertain. The CDR3 consists of 13 residues. Germline values: CDR1 LGHNA, CDR2 YSLEER.

The CDR3 DNA is TGTGCCAGCAGCGCTAGACTAGCGGGAGAGCCCAGGCAGTACTTC. Amino acids: CASSARLAGEPRQYF. The chain employs TRBV7-7 and TRBJ2-7, with TRBD2 matching 12 bases. V lost 5 bases to trimming and J lost 9 bases; unmatched junction nucleotides: 11. The CDR3 has 15 residues. Germline V gene lookup returns CDR1 SSHAT and CDR2 FNYEAQ (reference sequence).

This chain uses TRBV28 with TRBJ2-7; no clear D. Trimming pared 6 bases from V and 7 bases from J, leaving 13 bases between. Germline values: CDR1 MDHEN, CDR2 SYDVKM. The CDR3 covers 12 residues. The CDR3, as DNA: TGTGCCAGCAGCTTGAGAAGGATGGAGCAGTACTTC. It codes for CASSLRRMEQYF.

This clone was seen a few times. J is TRBJ1-1 and V is TRBV27; 9 positions agree with TRBD1. The CDR3 extends over 14 amino acids. The ends lost 6 bases at V and 1 base at J; junction bases unmatched: 3. The germline V gene has CDR1 MNHEY and CDR2 SMNVEV (reference sequence). The CDR3 nucleotides are TGTGCCAGCAGGAGGACAGGGGCGAACACTGAAGCTTTCTTT. This translates into CASRRTGANTEAFF.

The chain couples TRBV6-6 to TRBJ1-4; 7 positions match TRBD1. Per the germline V gene, CDR1 is MNHNY and CDR2 is SVGAGI (reference sequence). V gave up 6 bases and J gave up 6 bases; unmatched junction bases: 7. CDR3 length: 14 amino acids. CDR3 nucleotides: TGTGCCAGCAGCCCGTACAGGGGTGATGAAAAACTGTTTTTT. Protein: CASSPYRGDEKLFF.

This chain links TRBV18 with TRBJ2-2; D perhaps matches TRBD1 (5 bases). Trimming took 5 bases from V and 0 from J, leaving 7 bases between them. The CDR3 spans 14 residues. The germline CDR1 and CDR2 sequences are KGHSH and LQKENI. The CDR3 bases are TGTGCCAGCTCAGCACAGGCGAACACCGGGGAGCTGTTTTTT. Translation gives CASSAQANTGELFF.

V is TRBV5-1 and J is TRBJ2-1; the match to TRBD1 covers 10 bases. The CDR3 contains 15 residues. The V gene end was trimmed by 4 bases and the J gene end by 8 bases; junction bases not matched to a gene: 9. The germline V gene encodes CDR1 SGHRS and CDR2 YFSETQ. CDR3 amino acids: CASSLAGQGVYEQFF. CDR3 DNA: TGCGCCAGCAGCCTCGCCGGACAGGGGGTCTATGAGCAGTTCTTC.

This clone has just one count. Here the CDR3 DNA reads TGTGCCAGCAGCTTAGATGGATTCCAAGAGACCCAGTACTTC. Amino acids: CASSLDGFQETQYF. The rearrangement uses TRBV7-8 and TRBJ2-5; D is unresolved. The germline gives CDR1 SGHVS, CDR2 FQNEAQ. V was cut by 1 base and J by 1 base, with 7 bases left in between. This CDR3 contains 14 residues.

The sample holds a few counts of this clone. The V call is TRBV7-8, the J call TRBJ2-5, with TRBD2 identical over 8 bases. Germline V CDR1 and CDR2: SGHVS, FQNEAQ. This CDR3 contains 15 residues. Unmatched junction bases numbered 3, after V lost 1 base and J lost 2 bases. The CDR3 spells CASSLGSGGQETQYF. CDR3 nucleotides: TGTGCCAGCAGCTTAGGGAGCGGGGGTCAAGAGACCCAGTACTTC.

For the CDR3, the DNA is TGTGCCAGCAGTTTAGGGGGGTGGAGTGGTATCTCTGGCTACACCTTC. Its protein is CASSLGGWSGISGYTF. The chain couples TRBV28 to TRBJ1-2, with a possible D match to TRBD1 (5 bases). The CDR3 has 16 residues. V dropped 2 bases and J dropped 7 bases, with 20 bases sitting between them. Per the germline V gene, CDR1 is MDHEN and CDR2 is SYDVKM.

CDR3 loop: CASSSTGTSGRYEQFF. For the CDR3, the DNA is TGCGCCAGCAGCTCAACCGGGACTAGCGGGAGATATGAGCAGTTCTTC. The chain combines TRBV5-1 with TRBJ2-1; TRBD2 aligns across 14 bases. This CDR3 spans 16 amino acids. Germline CDR1 and CDR2: SGHRS and YFSETQ. The trim removed 3 bases at V and 8 bases at J, leaving 7 bases unmatched.

Written as DNA, the CDR3 is TGTGCCAGCAGCCCCCAGGCAGGGAGGTTAGGTGGTAACTATGGCTACACCTTC. Its protein is CASSPQAGRLGGNYGYTF. The V call is TRBV28, the J call TRBJ1-2; tentative D call: TRBD1 (5 bases). V was pared by 6 bases and J by 1 base, with 24 bases between. The CDR3 runs 18 residues. Germline CDR1 MDHEN, CDR2 SYDVKM.

The chain is built from TRBV19 and TRBJ2-7, with 10 bases identical to TRBD2. This CDR3 region has 15 residues. J gave up 3 bases and V 5 bases, and 7 bases lay outside the gene matches. CDR1 is LNHDA and CDR2 is SQIVND in the germline V gene (reference sequence). This chain's CDR3 is CASSLRAGGIYEQYF. DNA of the CDR3: TGTGCCAGTAGTCTACGAGCGGGAGGGATCTACGAGCAGTACTTC.

The chain has TRBV5-4 and TRBJ2-1; 10 bases agree with TRBD1. V shed 4 bases, J shed 6 bases, and the junction held 7 bases outside the gene matches. CDR3 size: 15 residues. CDR1 is SGHNT and CDR2 is YYREEE in the germline V gene (reference sequence). CDR3 sequence reads: CASSKGQGFSNEQFF. CDR3 nucleotide sequence: TGTGCCAGCAGCAAGGGACAGGGGTTTTCCAATGAGCAGTTCTTC.